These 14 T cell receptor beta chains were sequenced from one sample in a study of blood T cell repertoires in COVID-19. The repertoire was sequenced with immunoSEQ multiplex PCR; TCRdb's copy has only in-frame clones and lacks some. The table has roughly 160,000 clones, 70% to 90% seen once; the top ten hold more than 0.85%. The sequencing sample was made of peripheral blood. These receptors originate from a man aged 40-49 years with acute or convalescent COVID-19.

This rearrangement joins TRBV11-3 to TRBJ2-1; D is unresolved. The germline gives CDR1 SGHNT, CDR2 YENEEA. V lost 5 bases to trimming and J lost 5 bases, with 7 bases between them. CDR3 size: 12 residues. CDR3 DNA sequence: TGTGCCAGCAGCGTACTTAACAATGAGCAGTTCTTC. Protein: CASSVLNNEQFF.

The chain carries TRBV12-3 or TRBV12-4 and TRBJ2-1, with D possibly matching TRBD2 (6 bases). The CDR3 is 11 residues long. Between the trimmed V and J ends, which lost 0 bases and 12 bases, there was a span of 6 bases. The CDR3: CASSLAGGQFF. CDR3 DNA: TGTGCCAGCAGTTTAGCGGGGGGGCAGTTCTTC.

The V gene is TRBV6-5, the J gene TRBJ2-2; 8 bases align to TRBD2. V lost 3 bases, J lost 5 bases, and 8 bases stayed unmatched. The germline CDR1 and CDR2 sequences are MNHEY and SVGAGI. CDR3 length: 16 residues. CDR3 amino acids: CASSYYRGGPTGELFF. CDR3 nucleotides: TGTGCCAGCAGTTATTATCGGGGGGGGCCGACCGGGGAGCTGTTTTTT.

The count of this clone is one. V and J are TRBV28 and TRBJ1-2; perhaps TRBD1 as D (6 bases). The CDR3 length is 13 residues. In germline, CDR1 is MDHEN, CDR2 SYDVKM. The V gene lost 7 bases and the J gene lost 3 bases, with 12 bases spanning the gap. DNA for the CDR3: TGTGCCAGCATGATACAGGGTGACTATGGCTACACCTTC. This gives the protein CASMIQGDYGYTF.

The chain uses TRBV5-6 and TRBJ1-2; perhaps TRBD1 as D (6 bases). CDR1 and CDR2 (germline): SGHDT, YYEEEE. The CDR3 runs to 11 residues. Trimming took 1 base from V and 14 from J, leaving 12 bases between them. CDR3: CASSLTQGQTF. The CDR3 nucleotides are TGTGCCAGCAGCTTGACGCAGGGGCAGACCTTC.

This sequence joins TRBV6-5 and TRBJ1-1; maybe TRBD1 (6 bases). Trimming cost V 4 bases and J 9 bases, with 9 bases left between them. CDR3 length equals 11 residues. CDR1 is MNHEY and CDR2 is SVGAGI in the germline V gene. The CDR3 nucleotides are TGTGCCAGCAGTTCCGGGACAAAAGCTTTCTTT. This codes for CASSSGTKAFF.

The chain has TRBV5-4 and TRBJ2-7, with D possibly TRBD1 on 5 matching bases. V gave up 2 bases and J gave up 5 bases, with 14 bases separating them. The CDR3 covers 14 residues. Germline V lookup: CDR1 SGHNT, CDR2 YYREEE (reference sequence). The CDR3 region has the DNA TGTGCCAGCAGCTTAAGGCAGGGATTCAACGAGCAGTACTTC. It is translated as CASSLRQGFNEQYF.

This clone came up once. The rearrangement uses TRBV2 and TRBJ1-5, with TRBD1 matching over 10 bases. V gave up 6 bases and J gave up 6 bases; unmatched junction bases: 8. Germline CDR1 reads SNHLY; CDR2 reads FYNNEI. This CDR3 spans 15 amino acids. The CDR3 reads CASRAGTGEAQPQHF. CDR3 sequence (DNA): TGTGCCAGCAGAGCCGGGACAGGGGAAGCTCAGCCCCAGCATTTT.

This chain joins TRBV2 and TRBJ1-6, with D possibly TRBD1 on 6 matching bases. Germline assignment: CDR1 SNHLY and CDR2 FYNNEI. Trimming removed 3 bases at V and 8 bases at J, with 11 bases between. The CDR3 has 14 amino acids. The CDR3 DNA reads TGTGCCAGCAGTGAGAGAGGGGGAGATTCACCCCTCCACTTT. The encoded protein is CASSERGGDSPLHF.

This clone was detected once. In DNA, the CDR3 is TGTGCCAGCTCCGCAACAGATAACACTGAAGCTTTCTTT. Translating gives CASSATDNTEAFF. V gene TRBV18 combines with J gene TRBJ1-1, with no clear D. Trimming removed 6 bases from V and 2 bases from J, with 10 bases in between. CDR1 and CDR2 (germline): KGHSH, LQKENI. The CDR3 length is 13 residues.

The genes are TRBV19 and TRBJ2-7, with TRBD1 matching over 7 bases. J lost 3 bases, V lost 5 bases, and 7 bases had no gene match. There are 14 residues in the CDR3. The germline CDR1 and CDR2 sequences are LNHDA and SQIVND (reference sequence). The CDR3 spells CASSDPGTDYEQYF. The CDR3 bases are TGTGCCAGTAGTGACCCCGGGACAGACTACGAGCAGTACTTC.

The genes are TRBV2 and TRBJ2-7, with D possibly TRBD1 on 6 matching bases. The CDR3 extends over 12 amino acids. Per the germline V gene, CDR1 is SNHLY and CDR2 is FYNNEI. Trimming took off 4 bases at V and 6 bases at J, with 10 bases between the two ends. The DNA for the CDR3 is TGTGCCAGCAGTGGGGGGCCCGGCGAGCAGTACTTC. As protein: CASSGGPGEQYF. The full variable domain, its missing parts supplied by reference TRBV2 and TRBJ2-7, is EPEVTQTPSHQVTQMGQEVILRCVPISNHLYFYWYRQILGQKVEFLVSFYNNEISEKSEIFDDQFSVERPDGSNFTLKIRSTKLEDSAMYFCASSGGPGEQYFGPGTRLTVT.

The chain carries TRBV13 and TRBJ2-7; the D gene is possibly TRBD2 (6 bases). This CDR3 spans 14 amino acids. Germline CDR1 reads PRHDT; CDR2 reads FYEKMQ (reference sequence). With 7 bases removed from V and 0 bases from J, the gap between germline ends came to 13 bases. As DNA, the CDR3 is TGTGCCAGCACCAATAGCGGACCCTCCTACGAGCAGTACTTC. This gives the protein CASTNSGPSYEQYF.

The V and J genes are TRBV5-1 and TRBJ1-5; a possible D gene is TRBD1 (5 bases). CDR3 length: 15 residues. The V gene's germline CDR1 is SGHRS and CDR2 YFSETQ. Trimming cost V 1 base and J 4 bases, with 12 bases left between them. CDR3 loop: CASSLTAGWNQPQHF. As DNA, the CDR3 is TGCGCCAGCAGCTTGACTGCAGGGTGGAATCAGCCCCAGCATTTT.